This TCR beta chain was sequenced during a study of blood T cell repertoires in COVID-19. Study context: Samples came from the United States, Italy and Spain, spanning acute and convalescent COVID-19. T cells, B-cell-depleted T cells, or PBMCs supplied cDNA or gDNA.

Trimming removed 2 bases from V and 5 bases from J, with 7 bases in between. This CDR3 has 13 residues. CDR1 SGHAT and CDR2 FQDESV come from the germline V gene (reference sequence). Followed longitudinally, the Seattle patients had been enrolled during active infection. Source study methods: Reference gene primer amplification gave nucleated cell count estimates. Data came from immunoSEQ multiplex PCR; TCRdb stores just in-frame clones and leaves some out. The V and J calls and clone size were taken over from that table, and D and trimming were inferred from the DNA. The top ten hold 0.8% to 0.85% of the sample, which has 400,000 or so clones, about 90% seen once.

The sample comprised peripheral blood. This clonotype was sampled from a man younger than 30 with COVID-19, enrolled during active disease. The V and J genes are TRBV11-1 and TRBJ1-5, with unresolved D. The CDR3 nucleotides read TGTGCCAGCAGCTTACGCTCAGATCAGCCCCAGCATTTT. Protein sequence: CASSLRSDQPQHF. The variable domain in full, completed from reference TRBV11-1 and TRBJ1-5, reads EAEVAQSPRYKITEKSQAVAFWCDPISGHATLYWYRQILGQGPELLVQFQDESVVDDSQLPKDRFSAERLKGVDSTLKIQPAELGDSAMYLCASSLRSDQPQHFGDGTRLSIL.